A single sample gave rise to the 18 T cell receptor beta chains below, sequenced in a study of lymphopenia after photon versus proton radiotherapy. The assay was immunoSEQ multiplex PCR, and TCRdb's table has in-frame clones only and misses some. In the table there are 35,000 to 50,000 clones, 80% to 95% of which are singletons. The specimen comprised peripheral blood, sampled from a patient treated with photon-based radiotherapy. The source is a man in his 60s with cholangiocarcinoma.

The gene calls are TRBV7-9 and TRBJ2-5, with D perhaps matching TRBD1 (6 bases). V lost 3 bases and J 5 bases, leaving 13 bases between the germline ends. Germline V gives CDR1 SEHNR, CDR2 FQNEAQ (reference sequence). The CDR3 contains 14 residues. As DNA, the CDR3 is TGTGCCAGCAGCTTTTTGGAGCAGGGGGAGACCCAGTACTTC. Its protein product is CASSFLEQGETQYF.

Written as DNA, the CDR3 is TGCGCCAGCAGACTTCAAATGAACACTGAAGCTTTCTTT. Amino acid sequence: CASRLQMNTEAFF. The chain links TRBV4-1 to TRBJ1-1; no clear D gene. Trimming stripped 6 bases from V and 0 bases from J, with 8 bases between. Germline V gene data show CDR1 as MGHRA and CDR2 as YSYEKL. CDR3 length: 13 amino acids.

The chain links TRBV7-3 to TRBJ2-7; TRBD1 aligns across 9 bases. This CDR3 is built from 15 residues. The germline CDR1 and CDR2 sequences are SGHTA and FQGTGA. V dropped 5 bases and J dropped 3; count of bases not matched to a gene: 8. CDR3 sequence: CASSPQGQGGYEQYF. In DNA form, the CDR3 reads TGTGCCAGCAGCCCCCAGGGACAGGGCGGCTACGAGCAGTACTTC.

This sequence joins TRBV6-5 and TRBJ2-7, with 13 bases aligning to TRBD2. Germline trimming cut 4 bases from V and 6 bases from J; bases unmatched to any gene: 9. The CDR3 extends over 16 amino acids. CDR1 MNHEY and CDR2 SVGAGI come from the germline V gene. DNA for the CDR3: TGTGCCAGCAGTTCCCGGACAGGACTAGCGGGAGTCGAGCAGTACTTC. Encoded protein: CASSSRTGLAGVEQYF.

The gene calls are TRBV19 and TRBJ1-5, with 7 bases fitting TRBD1. Trimming cost V 8 bases and J 2 bases; bases outside gene matches: 15. Germline CDR1 is LNHDA and CDR2 is SQIVND (reference sequence). The CDR3 has 17 residues. CDR3: CASAPHGQASRNQPQHF. Here the CDR3 DNA reads TGTGCCAGTGCCCCCCATGGACAGGCCTCTCGCAATCAGCCCCAGCATTTT.

This clone was seen only once. The V call is TRBV6-4, the J call TRBJ1-2; TRBD1 matches at 7 bases. CDR1 and CDR2 (germline): MRHNA, SNTAGT. This CDR3 contains 15 residues. J lost 4 bases, V lost 5 bases, and 10 bases had no gene match. CDR3 region: CASSINPGQSYGYTF. The DNA for the CDR3 is TGTGCCAGCAGTATAAACCCGGGACAGAGCTATGGCTACACCTTC.

The gene calls are TRBV5-3 and TRBJ2-5; D is undetermined. TRBV5-3 qualifies as an ORF whose function is uncertain. The germline V and J ends were trimmed by 5 bases and 3 bases, with 20 bases remaining between them. The CDR3 consists of 16 residues. The CDR3 DNA sequence: TGTGCCAGAAGTTATCCGGGCCCTATTAAAAAAGAGACCCAGTACTTC. Its protein product is CARSYPGPIKKETQYF.

V is TRBV18 and J is TRBJ2-2; 9 positions agree with TRBD1. V was pared by 2 bases and J by 5 bases, with 12 bases of the junction left unmatched. CDR3 length: 18 amino acids. CDR1 is KGHSH, CDR2 LQKENI, per germline. CDR3 in DNA: TGTGCCAGCTCACCAACCCCTGGGACAGGGTTTTGGACCGGGGAGCTGTTTTTT. Translation gives CASSPTPGTGFWTGELFF.

J is TRBJ2-1 and V is TRBV6-1; no clear D gene. Germline V gene sequence: CDR1 MNHNS, CDR2 SASEGT. V shed 4 bases and J shed 2 bases, with 12 bases lying between them. The CDR3 has 15 residues. The CDR3 protein is CASSGVISAYNEQFF. CDR3 DNA: TGTGCCAGCAGTGGAGTGATAAGCGCCTACAATGAGCAGTTCTTC.

The J gene is TRBJ1-2, the V gene TRBV10-1; no reliable D call. Trimming removed 3 bases from V and 4 bases from J, with 9 bases in between. CDR3 length: 13 residues. Germline lookup yields CDR1 WNHNN and CDR2 SYGVQD (reference sequence). The DNA of the CDR3 is TGCGCCAGCAGTGAAGACGGATTCTATGGCTACACCTTC. Residues: CASSEDGFYGYTF.

J is TRBJ1-1 and V is TRBV2, with D maybe TRBD1 (5 bases). The V end was cut by 7 bases, the J end by 4 bases, with 13 bases between. The CDR3 loop spans 13 amino acids. Germline values: CDR1 SNHLY, CDR2 FYNNEI. CDR3 amino acids: CASTSMGGTEAFF. Here the CDR3 DNA reads TGTGCCAGCACCTCCATGGGGGGCACTGAAGCTTTCTTT.

The chain carries TRBV6-6 and TRBJ2-5, with no clear D. CDR3 length: 16 residues. The V and J ends lost 2 bases and 2 bases respectively, with 15 bases between them. Germline values: CDR1 MNHNY, CDR2 SVGAGI (reference sequence). The CDR3 sequence is CASSYPGRTAQETQYF. The CDR3 bases are TGTGCCAGCAGTTACCCTGGTCGGACGGCTCAAGAGACCCAGTACTTC.

The CDR3 loop is CASSYDEGGINSPLHF. For the CDR3, the DNA is TGTGCCAGCAGTTACGACGAGGGGGGGATTAATTCACCCCTCCACTTT. The chain links TRBV6-5 to TRBJ1-6; D is possibly TRBD1 (6 bases). Germline CDR1 MNHEY, CDR2 SVGAGI. The CDR3 is 16 amino acids. With 2 bases removed from V and 6 bases from J, the gap between germline ends came to 14 bases.

The genes are TRBV5-1 and TRBJ1-2; unclear D gene. The V end was cut by 0 bases, the J end by 2 bases, with 11 bases between. CDR1 SGHRS and CDR2 YFSETQ come from the germline V gene. This CDR3 is built from 15 residues. The CDR3 spells CASSLGGPYNYGYTF. DNA for the CDR3: TGCGCCAGCAGCTTGGGAGGGCCTTACAACTATGGCTACACCTTC.

The rearrangement links TRBV28 to TRBJ1-5; possibly TRBD1 for D (6 bases). Trimming left V 7 bases short and J 2 bases short, with 9 bases between. This CDR3 region has 13 residues. Germline CDR1 and CDR2: MDHEN and SYDVKM. CDR3 nucleotide sequence: TGTGCCAGCAAGCCAGGGGGCAATCAGCCCCAGCATTTT. This sequence encodes CASKPGGNQPQHF.

The chain couples TRBV28 to TRBJ1-2; the D gene is possibly TRBD1 (6 bases). The V and J ends lost 4 bases and 2 bases respectively, with 14 bases between them. Germline values: CDR1 MDHEN, CDR2 SYDVKM. The CDR3 contains 15 residues. The CDR3 here is CASSSPGGSNYGYTF. As DNA, the CDR3 is TGTGCCAGCAGTTCCCCCGGGGGCTCAAACTATGGCTACACCTTC.

The J gene is TRBJ2-3, the V gene TRBV5-6; TRBD1 matches 7 bases. The CDR3 is made up of 17 amino acids. V lost 0 bases, J lost 4 bases, and 11 bases stayed unmatched. The germline V gene has CDR1 SGHDT and CDR2 YYEEEE. The CDR3 sequence: CASSLVATGLGPDTQYF. As DNA, the CDR3 is TGTGCCAGCAGCTTGGTGGCGACAGGGCTGGGCCCAGATACGCAGTATTTT.

This clone was counted once. J is TRBJ2-7 and V is TRBV28; 11 bases line up with TRBD1. Germline CDR1 MDHEN, CDR2 SYDVKM. The ends lost 2 bases at V and 3 bases at J; junction bases unmatched: 3. The CDR3 covers 15 residues. CDR3 sequence: CASSLGGTGGYEQYF. CDR3 nucleotides: TGTGCCAGCAGTTTAGGAGGGACAGGGGGCTACGAGCAGTACTTC.